The 30 T cell receptor beta chains reported below all come from one sample, sequenced in a study of OX40 agonist ivuxolimab in advanced cancers. Clones were sequenced by immunoSEQ multiplex PCR, and TCRdb holds only the in-frame ones, with some missing. The data hold tens of thousands of clones, with 84% observed a single time. The material was CD4+ or CD8+ T cells sorted from blood, obtained in a trial of the OX40 agonist ivuxolimab. These receptors all stem from an adult with an advanced solid tumor such as melanoma, head and neck, liver or kidney cancer.

The J gene is TRBJ2-2, the V gene TRBV19, with D tentatively TRBD1 (6 bases). There are 14 residues in the CDR3. The germline CDR1 and CDR2 sequences are LNHDA and SQIVND (reference sequence). The V end was cut by 6 bases, the J end by 1 base, with 9 bases between. CDR3 in amino acids: CASRETGNTGELFF. The CDR3 coding sequence is TGTGCCAGTAGGGAGACAGGGAACACCGGGGAGCTGTTTTTT.

This clone came up once. The chain is built from TRBV4-3 and TRBJ2-1; 15 bases match TRBD2. The V gene's germline CDR1 is LGHNA and CDR2 YSLEER. The trim removed 1 base at V and 1 base at J, leaving 8 bases unmatched. The length of the CDR3 is 20 residues. CDR3 sequence (DNA): TGCGCCAGCAGCCAAGGGACTAGCGGGAGGGCCTCTGTATCCTACAATGAGCAGTTCTTC. Protein product: CASSQGTSGRASVSYNEQFF.

Regarding this clone: Germline is not matched at one junction end, which may reflect a read error. The genes are TRBV7-7 and TRBJ2-5; 10 nucleotides align to TRBD1. There are 15 residues in the CDR3. Germline CDR1 is SSHAT and CDR2 is FNYEAQ (reference sequence). CDR3 DNA: TGTGCTAGCAGCCCGGGACAGGGGAGGGGAGAGACCCAGTACTTC. Translated, it gives CASSPGQGRGETQYF.

The gene calls are TRBV4-1 and TRBJ2-1; 10 nucleotides match TRBD2. The V gene's germline CDR1 is MGHRA and CDR2 YSYEKL. V lost 1 base to trimming and J lost 4 bases; unmatched junction nucleotides: 7. The CDR3 runs 17 residues. The CDR3 DNA sequence: TGCGCCAGCAGCCAAGGTATGCTAGCGGGAGAATACAATGAGCAGTTCTTC. As protein: CASSQGMLAGEYNEQFF.

V and J are TRBV6-5 and TRBJ2-7, with 15 positions matching TRBD2. With V trimmed by 5 bases and J by 4 bases, 3 bases remained unmatched. The CDR3 sequence is 15 residues long. Per the germline V gene, CDR1 is MNHEY and CDR2 is SVGAGI. The CDR3 coding sequence is TGTGCCAGCAGTCCGGGGACTAGCGGGAGGTACGAGCAGTACTTC. It is translated as CASSPGTSGRYEQYF.

The chain joins TRBV5-1 to TRBJ1-3; D is unclear. CDR3 length equals 12 residues. Per germline, CDR1 SGHRS and CDR2 YFSETQ. Deletions cut 0 bases from V and 4 bases from J, with 2 bases between. The CDR3 DNA is TGCGCCAGCAGCTTGGAGGGAAACACCATATATTTT. Translated: CASSLEGNTIYF. Full variable domain (remainder filled in from reference TRBV5-1 and TRBJ1-3): KAGVTQTPRYLIKTRGQQVTLSCSPISGHRSVSWYQQTPGQGLQFLFEYFSETQRNKGNFPGRFSGRQFSNSRSEMNVSTLELGDSALYLCASSLEGNTIYFGEGSWLTVV.

In DNA form, the CDR3 reads TGTGCCAGCAGCCAAGGACTAGCGGGGGTACTCAATGAGCAGTTCTTC. It codes for CASSQGLAGVLNEQFF. The gene calls are TRBV5-5 and TRBJ2-1; 13 nucleotides match TRBD2. The CDR3 has 16 residues. Germline lookup yields CDR1 SGHKS and CDR2 YYEKEE (reference sequence). V lost 4 bases, J lost 6 bases, and 7 bases stayed unmatched.

J is TRBJ2-7 and V is TRBV2; TRBD2 matches at 7 bases. The germline CDR1 and CDR2 sequences are SNHLY and FYNNEI. The CDR3 sequence is 13 residues long. The V segment lost 0 bases and the J segment 11 bases; nucleotides outside the gene matches: 7. The CDR3 sequence is CASSEAEMAGEYF. Written as DNA, the CDR3 is TGTGCCAGCAGTGAAGCTGAGATGGCGGGGGAGTACTTC.

The V call is TRBV4-1, the J call TRBJ1-3; D gene uncertain. Trimming took 1 base from V and 0 from J, leaving 7 bases between them. Germline-derived CDR1 and CDR2 are MGHRA and YSYEKL. The CDR3 covers 15 residues. Here the CDR3 reads CASSQAPASGNTIYF. Here the CDR3 DNA reads TGCGCCAGCAGCCAAGCTCCTGCCTCTGGAAACACCATATATTTT.

The chain employs TRBV2 and TRBJ1-3, with TRBD1 identical over 8 bases. The trim removed 6 bases at V and 2 bases at J, leaving 3 bases unmatched. Germline CDR1 is SNHLY and CDR2 is FYNNEI. CDR3 length: 14 amino acids. The CDR3 region is CASRRDRTGNTIYF. CDR3 in DNA: TGTGCCAGCAGACGGGACAGGACTGGAAACACCATATATTTT.

A few counts support this clone. The J gene is TRBJ2-2, the V gene TRBV2; D is unresolved. Germline V gives CDR1 SNHLY, CDR2 FYNNEI. The CDR3 extends over 14 amino acids. Trimming removed 5 bases from V and 0 bases from J, with 7 bases in between. The CDR3: CASSYVPNTGELFF. CDR3 nucleotide sequence: TGTGCCAGCAGTTACGTTCCGAACACCGGGGAGCTGTTTTTT. Full variable domain (outside the CDR3, taken from reference TRBV2 and TRBJ2-2): EPEVTQTPSHQVTQMGQEVILRCVPISNHLYFYWYRQILGQKVEFLVSFYNNEISEKSEIFDDQFSVERPDGSNFTLKIRSTKLEDSAMYFCASSYVPNTGELFFGEGSRLTVL.

The chain is built from TRBV6-1 and TRBJ2-1, with a possible D match to TRBD1 (5 bases). Between the trimmed V and J ends, which lost 2 bases and 8 bases, there was a span of 13 bases. There are 14 residues in the CDR3. Germline-derived CDR1 and CDR2 are MNHNS and SASEGT. Here the CDR3 DNA reads TGTGCCAGCAGTGAATGGGCAGGGTCAGATGAGCAGTTCTTC. This sequence encodes CASSEWAGSDEQFF.

The genes are TRBV29-1 and TRBJ2-3; TRBD2 matches 8 bases. V lost 8 bases and J lost 1; bases outside the gene matches: 14. CDR1 and CDR2 from the germline V gene are SQVTM and ANQGSEA. The CDR3 extends over 16 amino acids. CDR3 residues: CSSRGIGGGGTDTQYF. CDR3 nucleotides: TGCAGCTCCCGGGGGATCGGGGGGGGCGGCACAGATACGCAGTATTTT.

This chain connects TRBV15 to TRBJ1-4; 9 nucleotides agree with TRBD1. The CDR3 sequence is 16 residues long. Germline assignment: CDR1 LNHNV and CDR2 YYDKDF (reference sequence). Trimming took 1 base from V and 8 from J; bases not matched to a gene: 8. The CDR3 reads CATSRGKTGGSEKLFF. The CDR3 bases are TGTGCCACCAGCAGAGGGAAGACAGGGGGGTCCGAAAAACTGTTTTTT.

V and J are TRBV7-9 and TRBJ2-5; 10 bases fit TRBD2. CDR1 and CDR2 from the germline V gene are SEHNR and FQNEAQ (reference sequence). The CDR3 runs to 15 residues. With V trimmed by 1 base and J by 5 bases, 4 bases remained unmatched. The chain's CDR3 is CASSLGASGSETQYF. CDR3 sequence (DNA): TGTGCCAGCAGCTTAGGGGCTAGCGGGAGTGAGACCCAGTACTTC.

The chain is built from TRBV4-2 and TRBJ2-7; D may be TRBD1 or TRBD2 (5 bases each). Trimming stripped 3 bases from V and 0 bases from J, with 12 bases between. The CDR3 spans 15 residues. Germline CDR1 LGHNA, CDR2 YNFKEQ. CDR3 loop: CASSHPGPSSYEQYF. CDR3 DNA sequence: TGTGCCAGCAGCCACCCGGGGCCGAGCTCCTACGAGCAGTACTTC.

This chain uses TRBV7-3 with TRBJ2-6; D is ambiguous. This CDR3 contains 15 residues. From germline, CDR1 is SGHTA and CDR2 FQGTGA. Trimming removed 1 base from V and 4 bases from J, with 8 bases in between. In DNA form, the CDR3 reads TGTGCCAGCAGCTTAAGTGGGGTCGGGGCCAACGTCCTGACTTTC. It specifies CASSLSGVGANVLTF.

This rearrangement joins TRBV6-6 to TRBJ2-2; weak D call: TRBD2 (6 bases). Germline V gene data show CDR1 as MNHNY and CDR2 as SVGAGI (reference sequence). Trimming cost V 7 bases and J 7 bases, with 19 bases left between them. This CDR3 region has 15 residues. Written as DNA, the CDR3 is TGTGCCAGCATATCTACGGGACTGACGGTCGGGGAGCTGTTTTTT. Protein product: CASISTGLTVGELFF.

The chain recombines TRBV19 with TRBJ1-6; a weak D match, TRBD1 (6 bases). The CDR3 loop spans 15 amino acids. Germline loops: CDR1 LNHDA, CDR2 SQIVND (reference sequence). V lost 6 bases and J lost 7, with 16 bases in between. CDR3 in amino acids: CASSLGGHANSPLHF. CDR3 nucleotides: TGTGCCAGTAGCCTGGGGGGACACGCGAATTCACCCCTCCACTTT.

The V gene is TRBV6-5, the J gene TRBJ1-5; 7 bases fit TRBD1. J was trimmed by 7 bases and V by 3 bases; bases with no gene match: 9. There are 15 residues in the CDR3. CDR1 MNHEY and CDR2 SVGAGI come from the germline V gene. CDR3 bases: TGTGCCAGCAGTTATCTGACAGGGAAGCAACAGCCCCAGCATTTT. This gives the protein CASSYLTGKQQPQHF.

This chain uses TRBV29-1 with TRBJ2-3, with D unclear. The CDR3 runs 14 residues. CDR1 is SQVTM and CDR2 is ANQGSEA in the germline V gene. V was trimmed by 4 bases and J by 5 bases, leaving 16 bases between them. CDR3: CSVGRATAKDTQYF. CDR3 sequence (DNA): TGCAGCGTTGGAAGGGCAACAGCAAAAGATACGCAGTATTTT.

V gene TRBV2 combines with J gene TRBJ1-5; D may be TRBD1 (5 bases). The CDR3 spans 13 residues. The germline CDR1 and CDR2 sequences are SNHLY and FYNNEI. V lost 7 bases and J 5 bases, leaving 12 bases between the germline ends. CDR3 sequence: CASTLRGDQPQHF. CDR3 DNA sequence: TGTGCCAGCACCTTGAGAGGGGATCAGCCCCAGCATTTT.

This clone occurred a few times. This chain uses TRBV7-9 with TRBJ2-5; D perhaps matches TRBD2 (5 bases). The CDR3 covers 15 residues. Germline V gene lookup returns CDR1 SEHNR and CDR2 FQNEAQ (reference sequence). V gave up 0 bases and J gave up 10 bases, with 18 bases separating them. The CDR3 DNA is TGTGCCAGCAGCTTAGCCTCCGGGCCCCTGGGAGACCAGTACTTC. It yields the protein CASSLASGPLGDQYF.

The rearrangement joins TRBV29-1 to TRBJ2-3; 12 nucleotides match TRBD1. The CDR3 spans 14 residues. CDR1 SQVTM and CDR2 ANQGSEA come from the germline V gene. The V and J ends lost 6 bases and 4 bases, in that order; junction bases with no gene match: 5. The chain's CDR3 is CSVGDRGPSDTQYF. The CDR3, as DNA: TGCAGCGTAGGGGACAGGGGGCCTTCAGATACGCAGTATTTT.

V usage is TRBV7-3 and J usage is TRBJ1-1; the match to TRBD1 covers 7 bases. This CDR3 spans 13 amino acids. Germline values: CDR1 SGHTA, CDR2 FQGTGA. V gave up 5 bases and J gave up 6 bases; unmatched junction bases: 6. CDR3: CASSATGSPEAFF. The CDR3 DNA reads as TGTGCCAGCAGCGCGACAGGGAGCCCTGAAGCTTTCTTT.

This clone was seen once. The V call is TRBV5-1, the J call TRBJ2-3; 7 positions agree with TRBD2. CDR1 and CDR2 from the germline V gene are SGHRS and YFSETQ. CDR3 length: 17 residues. V was clipped by 4 bases and J by 2 bases; unmatched bases: 13. CDR3 nucleotide sequence: TGCGCCAGCAGCAGGGGCCCCGGCGGGAGTTCCACAGATACGCAGTATTTT. Translation gives CASSRGPGGSSTDTQYF. The variable domain in full, completed from reference TRBV5-1 and TRBJ2-3, reads KAGVTQTPRYLIKTRGQQVTLSCSPISGHRSVSWYQQTPGQGLQFLFEYFSETQRNKGNFPGRFSGRQFSNSRSEMNVSTLELGDSALYLCASSRGPGGSSTDTQYFGPGTRLTVL.

The chain uses TRBV2 and TRBJ2-7, with TRBD2 identical over 11 bases. This CDR3 is 16 amino acids long. Trimming cost V 5 bases and J 5 bases; bases outside gene matches: 11. In germline, CDR1 is SNHLY, CDR2 FYNNEI. CDR3 coding DNA: TGTGCCAGCAGTTTCACAACTAGCGGGAGTGGGAACGAGCAGTACTTC. Translating it yields CASSFTTSGSGNEQYF.

V usage is TRBV19 and J usage is TRBJ1-5, with a weak D call TRBD1 (5 bases). Trimming removed 7 bases at V and 4 bases at J, with 17 bases between. The germline V gene encodes CDR1 LNHDA and CDR2 SQIVND (reference sequence). The CDR3 consists of 15 residues. Here the CDR3 reads CASTTGGEGNQPQHF. CDR3 coding DNA: TGTGCCAGTACCACCGGGGGGGAGGGTAATCAGCCCCAGCATTTT.

This clone was counted a single time. This sample also contains other DNA sequences that code for the same CDR3. The chain combines TRBV18 with TRBJ2-7, with TRBD1 identical over 8 bases. The CDR3 is 14 amino acids. V trimming: 3 bases; J trimming: 4 bases; junction bases outside the gene matches: 5. Germline CDR1 reads KGHSH; CDR2 reads LQKENI. DNA for the CDR3: TGTGCCAGCTCACCGACAGGGGACAGTTACGAGCAGTACTTC. This encodes CASSPTGDSYEQYF.

J is TRBJ2-3 and V is TRBV19; either TRBD1 or TRBD2 may supply D (6 bases each). CDR1 and CDR2 from the germline V gene are LNHDA and SQIVND (reference sequence). The CDR3 runs to 15 residues. V lost 1 base, J lost 2 bases, and 10 bases lay in between. CDR3 in DNA: TGTGCCAGTAGTATAGCCCGGGGGCCCACAGATACGCAGTATTTT. This gives the protein CASSIARGPTDTQYF.